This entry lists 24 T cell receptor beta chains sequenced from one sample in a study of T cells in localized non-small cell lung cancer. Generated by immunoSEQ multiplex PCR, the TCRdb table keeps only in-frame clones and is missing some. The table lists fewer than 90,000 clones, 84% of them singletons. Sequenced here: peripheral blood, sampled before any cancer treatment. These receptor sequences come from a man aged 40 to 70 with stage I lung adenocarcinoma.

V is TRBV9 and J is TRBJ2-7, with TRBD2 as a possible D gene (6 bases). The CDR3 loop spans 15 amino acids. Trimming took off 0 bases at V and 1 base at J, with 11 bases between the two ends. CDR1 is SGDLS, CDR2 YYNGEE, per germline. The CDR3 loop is CASSVEGGRSYEQYF. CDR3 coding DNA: TGTGCCAGCAGCGTAGAGGGAGGCAGGTCCTACGAGCAGTACTTC.

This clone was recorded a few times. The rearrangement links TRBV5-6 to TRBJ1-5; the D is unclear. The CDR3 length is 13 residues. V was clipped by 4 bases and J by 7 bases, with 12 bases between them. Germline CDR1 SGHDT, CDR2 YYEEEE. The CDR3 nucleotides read TGTGCCAGCAGCCGGGGAGGGATCCAGCCCCAGCATTTT. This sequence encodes CASSRGGIQPQHF.

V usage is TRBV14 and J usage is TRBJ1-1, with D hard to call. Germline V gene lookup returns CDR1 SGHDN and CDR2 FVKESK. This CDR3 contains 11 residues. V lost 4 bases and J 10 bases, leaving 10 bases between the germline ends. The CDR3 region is CASSPRPPAFF. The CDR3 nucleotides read TGTGCCAGCAGCCCCAGACCCCCAGCTTTCTTT.

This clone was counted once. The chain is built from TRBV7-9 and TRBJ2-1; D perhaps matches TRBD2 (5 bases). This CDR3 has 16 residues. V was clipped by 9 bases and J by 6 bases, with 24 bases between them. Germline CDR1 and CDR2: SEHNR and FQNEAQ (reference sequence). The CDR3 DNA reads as TGTGCCAGTCTTTCCTATCCGTCCGGGGAAGGCAATGAGCAGTTCTTC. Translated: CASLSYPSGEGNEQFF.

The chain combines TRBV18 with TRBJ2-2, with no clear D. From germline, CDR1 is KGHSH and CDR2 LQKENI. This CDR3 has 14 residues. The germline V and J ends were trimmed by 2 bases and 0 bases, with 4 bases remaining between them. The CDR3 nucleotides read TGTGCCAGCTCACCAGTCGCGAACACCGGGGAGCTGTTTTTT. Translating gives CASSPVANTGELFF.

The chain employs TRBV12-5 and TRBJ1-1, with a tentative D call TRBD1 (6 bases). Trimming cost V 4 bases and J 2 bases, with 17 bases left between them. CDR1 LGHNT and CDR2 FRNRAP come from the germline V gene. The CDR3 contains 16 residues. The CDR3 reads CASGSTGSGFNTEAFF. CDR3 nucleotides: TGTGCTAGTGGTTCAACAGGGTCTGGATTCAACACTGAAGCTTTCTTT.

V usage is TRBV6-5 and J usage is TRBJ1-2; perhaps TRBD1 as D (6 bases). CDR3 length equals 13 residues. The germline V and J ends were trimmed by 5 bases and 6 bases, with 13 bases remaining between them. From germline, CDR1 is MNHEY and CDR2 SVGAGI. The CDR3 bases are TGTGCCAGCAGTATACAGGGTCAGAATGGCTACACCTTC. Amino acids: CASSIQGQNGYTF.

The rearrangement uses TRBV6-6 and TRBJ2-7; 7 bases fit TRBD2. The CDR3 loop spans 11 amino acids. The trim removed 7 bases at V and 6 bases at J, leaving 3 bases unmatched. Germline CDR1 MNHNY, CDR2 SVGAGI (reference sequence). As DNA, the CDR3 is TGTGCCAGCATCAGGGAGGGCGAGCAGTACTTC. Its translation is CASIREGEQYF.

The CDR3 nucleotides read TGTGCCAGCAGCTTGGAGCCAGGGGGCGTCGGCACAGATACGCAGTATTTT. The encoded protein is CASSLEPGGVGTDTQYF. The chain employs TRBV5-6 and TRBJ2-3; 8 bases map to TRBD1. CDR1 and CDR2 from the germline V gene are SGHDT and YYEEEE. The CDR3 covers 17 residues. The trim removed 0 bases at V and 1 base at J, leaving 7 bases unmatched.

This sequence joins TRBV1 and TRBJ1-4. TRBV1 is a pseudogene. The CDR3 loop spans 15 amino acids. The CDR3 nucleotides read TGCACCAGCAGCCAAGCACCACGTTATAATGAAAAACTGTTTTTT. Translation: CTSSQAPRYNEKLFF.

CDR3 DNA: TGTGCCAGCAGTTTCGACAGGGCTTACACCTTC. Its translation is CASSFDRAYTF. J is TRBJ1-2 and V is TRBV28; 7 nucleotides align to TRBD1. This CDR3 contains 11 residues. The germline V gene encodes CDR1 MDHEN and CDR2 SYDVKM. The V gene end was trimmed by 3 bases and the J gene end by 11 bases; junction bases not matched to a gene: 3.

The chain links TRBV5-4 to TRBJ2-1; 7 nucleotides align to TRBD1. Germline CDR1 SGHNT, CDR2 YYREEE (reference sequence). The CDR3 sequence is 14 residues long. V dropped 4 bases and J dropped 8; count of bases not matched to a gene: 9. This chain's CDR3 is CASSQTGDRDEQFF. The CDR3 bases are TGTGCCAGCAGCCAAACAGGGGATCGGGATGAGCAGTTCTTC.

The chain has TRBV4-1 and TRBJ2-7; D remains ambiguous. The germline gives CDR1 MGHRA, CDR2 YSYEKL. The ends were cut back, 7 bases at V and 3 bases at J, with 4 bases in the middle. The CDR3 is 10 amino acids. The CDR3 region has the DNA TGCGCCAGCAACCACTACGAGCAGTACTTC. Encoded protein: CASNHYEQYF.

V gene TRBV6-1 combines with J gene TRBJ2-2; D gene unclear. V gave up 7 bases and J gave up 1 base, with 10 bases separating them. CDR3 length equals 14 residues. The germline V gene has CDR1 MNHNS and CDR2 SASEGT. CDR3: CASKYSLNTGELFF. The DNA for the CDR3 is TGTGCCAGCAAGTACTCATTGAACACCGGGGAGCTGTTTTTT.

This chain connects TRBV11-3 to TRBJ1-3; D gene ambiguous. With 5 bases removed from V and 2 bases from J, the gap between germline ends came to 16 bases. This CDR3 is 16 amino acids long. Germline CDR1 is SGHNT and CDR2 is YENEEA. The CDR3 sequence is CASSDQGYYPGNTIYF. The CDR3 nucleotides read TGTGCCAGCAGCGACCAAGGATACTACCCTGGAAACACCATATATTTT.

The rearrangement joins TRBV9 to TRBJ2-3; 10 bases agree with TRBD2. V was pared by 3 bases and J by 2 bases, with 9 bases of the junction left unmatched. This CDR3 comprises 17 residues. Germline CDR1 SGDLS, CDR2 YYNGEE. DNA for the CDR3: TGTGCCAGCAGCGCACCTAGGACTAGCGGTTCCACAGATACGCAGTATTTT. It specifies CASSAPRTSGSTDTQYF.

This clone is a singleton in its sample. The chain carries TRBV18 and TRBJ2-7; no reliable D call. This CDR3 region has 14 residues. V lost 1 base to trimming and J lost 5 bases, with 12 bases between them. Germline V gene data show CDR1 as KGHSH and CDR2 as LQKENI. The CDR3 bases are TGTGCCAGCTCACCACGAGCAGGAACGAACGAGCAGTACTTC. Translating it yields CASSPRAGTNEQYF.

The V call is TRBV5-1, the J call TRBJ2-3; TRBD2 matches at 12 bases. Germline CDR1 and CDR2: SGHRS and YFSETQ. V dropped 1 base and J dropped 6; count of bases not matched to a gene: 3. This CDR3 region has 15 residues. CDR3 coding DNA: TGCGCCAGCAGCTTGACTAGCGGGGGGCCGGATACGCAGTATTTT. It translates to CASSLTSGGPDTQYF.

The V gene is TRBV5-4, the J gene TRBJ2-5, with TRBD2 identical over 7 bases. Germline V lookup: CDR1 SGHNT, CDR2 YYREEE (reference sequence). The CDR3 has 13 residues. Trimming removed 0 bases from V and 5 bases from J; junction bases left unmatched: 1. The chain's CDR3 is CASSLGGGETQYF. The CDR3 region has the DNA TGTGCCAGCAGCTTGGGGGGAGGGGAGACCCAGTACTTC. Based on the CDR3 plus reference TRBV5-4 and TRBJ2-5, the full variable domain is ETGVTQSPTHLIKTRGQQVTLRCSSQSGHNTVSWYQQALGQGPQFIFQYYREEENGRGNFPPRFSGLQFPNYSSELNVNALELDDSALYLCASSLGGGETQYFGPGTRLLVL.

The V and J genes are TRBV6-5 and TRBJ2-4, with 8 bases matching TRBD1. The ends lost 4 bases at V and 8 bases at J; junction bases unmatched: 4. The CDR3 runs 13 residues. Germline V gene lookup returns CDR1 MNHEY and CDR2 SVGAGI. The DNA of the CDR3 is TGTGCCAGCAGTTGGCAGGGGGCGGACATTCAGTACTTC. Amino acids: CASSWQGADIQYF.

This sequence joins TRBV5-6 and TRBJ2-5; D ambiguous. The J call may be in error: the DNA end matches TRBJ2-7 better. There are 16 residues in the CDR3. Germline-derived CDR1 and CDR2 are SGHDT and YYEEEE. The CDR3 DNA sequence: TGTGCCAGCAGCTTTGCAGGACGGCCGGGCACCTACGAGCAGTACTTC. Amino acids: CASSFAGRPGTYEQYF.

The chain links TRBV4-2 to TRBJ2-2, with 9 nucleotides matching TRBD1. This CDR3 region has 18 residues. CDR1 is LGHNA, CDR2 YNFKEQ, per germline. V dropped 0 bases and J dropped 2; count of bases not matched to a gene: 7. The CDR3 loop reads CASSQERGTGLNTGELFF. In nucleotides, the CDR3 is TGTGCCAGCAGCCAAGAGCGCGGGACAGGGCTTAACACCGGGGAGCTGTTTTTT.

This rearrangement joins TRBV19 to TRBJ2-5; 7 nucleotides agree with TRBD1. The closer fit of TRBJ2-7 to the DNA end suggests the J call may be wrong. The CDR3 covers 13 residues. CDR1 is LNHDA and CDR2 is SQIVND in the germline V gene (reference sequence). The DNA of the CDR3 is TGTGCCAGTAGTGGGACAGCCTCCTACGAGCAGTACTTC. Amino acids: CASSGTASYEQYF.

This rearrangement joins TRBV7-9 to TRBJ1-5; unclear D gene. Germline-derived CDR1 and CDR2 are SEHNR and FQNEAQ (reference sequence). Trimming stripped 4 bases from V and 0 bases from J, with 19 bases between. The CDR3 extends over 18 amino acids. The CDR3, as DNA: TGTGCCAGCAGCTCCCCTGATCTGGGAGCCCCTAGCAATCAGCCCCAGCATTTT. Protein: CASSSPDLGAPSNQPQHF.